A selection of T cell receptor beta chains follows, all from one sample in a study of blood T cell repertoires in COVID-19. Only in-frame clones appear in the TCRdb table, and some are missing; sequencing was by immunoSEQ multiplex PCR. The sample holds fewer than 350,000 clones; 70% to 90% are singletons and the top ten take 2% to 2.5%. Material: PBMCs or T cells enriched from blood (not recorded which). Source of these receptors: a woman between 55 and 75 years old in a cohort exposed to, infected with or recovered from COVID-19 (not recorded which). Each CDR3 is given without its conserved first and last residue. Fields, in order: J gene, V gene, CDR3 protein.

TRBJ2-1 TRBV7-3 ASSLKQGGRGNPNEQF
TRBJ1-2 TRBV20-1 SAPGFDGYT
TRBJ2-7 TRBV5-1 ASSFRQGGGYEQY
TRBJ2-1 TRBV7-2 ASSLAGTSGSYNEQF
TRBJ2-2 TRBV25-1 ASSEHLAGAGELF
TRBJ2-1 TRBV18 ASSASGNFGEQF
TRBJ2-5 TRBV28 ASSLGTSGRYGKTQY
TRBJ1-1 TRBV18 ASSPAGGNTEAF
TRBJ2-2 TRBV5-4 ASSSGTSGRNTGELF
TRBJ2-2 TRBV4-2 ASSQDLGGSPGELF
TRBJ2-2 TRBV29-1 SVRSGINTGELF
TRBJ2-5 TRBV28 ASSLWSKGHEETQY
TRBJ2-4 TRBV10-2 ASMLKAKNIQY
TRBJ1-3 TRBV9 ASSRGNGNTIY
TRBJ2-2 TRBV7-2 ASSSSGPNTGELF
TRBJ1-5 TRBV28 ASSLNRGNQPQH
TRBJ2-7 TRBV29-1 SVGQGGDEQY
TRBJ2-1 TRBV5-1 ASSLRTPGESNEQF
TRBJ1-2 TRBV28 ASSTLGQYGYT
TRBJ2-3 TRBV20-1 SASRTGAHTQY
TRBJ1-4 TRBV2 ASRGGQGAGEKLF
TRBJ2-4 TRBV9 ASSGGLAGGIAKNIQY
TRBJ2-1 TRBV5-1 ASSGVKTSAKPYNEQF
TRBJ1-6 TRBV2 ASSLNQGFSSYNSPLH
TRBJ1-3 TRBV30 AWSPGSGNTIY
TRBJ2-1 TRBV2 ASRRGRGTELHEQF
TRBJ1-5 TRBV9 ASSGGGWGNQPQH
TRBJ2-2 TRBV19 ASDDRGRISGELF
TRBJ2-2 TRBV24-1 ATSDPTGLSGELF
TRBJ1-2 TRBV5-8 ASRERGYGYT
TRBJ2-7 TRBV6-2/TRBV6-3 ASSYGLTGGNYEQY